Listed below are T cell receptor beta chains from one sample, sequenced in a study of blood T cell repertoires in COVID-19. The method was immunoSEQ multiplex PCR; TCRdb's version includes in-frame clones alone and lacks a portion of them. The data show about 70,000 clones, with over 70% seen just once and 15% to 20% held by the top ten. The sequencing sample was made of peripheral blood. These receptors were collected from a man in his sixties or seventies who had recovered from COVID-19. The CDR3 runs from the conserved cysteine through the conserved F or W. The D gene is left open where the match is weak. The size entry is marked missing in some rows and otherwise reads once, few, many or a size class.

j_call v_call clone_size d_call cdr3_nt cdr3_aa
TRBJ1-1 TRBV7-9 - TRBD1 TGTGCCAGCAGCTCAGGGACAGGGAACACTGAAGCTTTCTTT CASSSGTGNTEAFF
TRBJ2-7 TRBV9 - - TGTGCCAGCAGCCTATCTGAGGGGGTTTACGACGAGCAGTACTTC CASSLSEGVYDEQYF
TRBJ1-1 TRBV30 - - TGTGCCTGGAGTGTTTCAGGGGACACTGAAGCTTTCTTT CAWSVSGDTEAFF
TRBJ2-5 TRBV4-1 - TRBD2 TGCGCCAGCAGCCCCACTAGCGGCTTAAACCAAGAGACCCAGTACTTC CASSPTSGLNQETQYF
TRBJ1-1 TRBV19 - - TGTGCCACTCTAGCCCGGAGATCAACGAACACTGAAGCTTTCTTT CATLARRSTNTEAFF
TRBJ1-1 TRBV27 - - TGTGCCAGCAGTTTATCCCCAGGAAACATGAACACTGAAGCTTTCTTT CASSLSPGNMNTEAFF
TRBJ1-1 TRBV6-5 few - TGTGCCAGCAGGGGGCCGGACACTGAAGCTTTCTTT CASRGPDTEAFF
TRBJ2-7 TRBV11-2 - - TGTGCCAGCAGCCGGATTGGCGGGCCTTTCGAGCAGTACTTC CASSRIGGPFEQYF
TRBJ2-5 TRBV6-2/TRBV6-3 few - TGTGCCAGCAGTTCAGGGGCCCAGTATGGGACCCAGTACTTC CASSSGAQYGTQYF
TRBJ1-5 TRBV6-6 - - TGTGCCAGCAGCAAAACCAGGGGATTCAATCAGCCCCAGCATTTT CASSKTRGFNQPQHF
TRBJ2-2 TRBV10-1 few TRBD1 TGCGCCAATTGGACAGGCCACGGGGAGCTGTTTTTT CANWTGHGELFF
TRBJ2-1 TRBV4-3 once - TGCGCCAGCAGCCTTAGACTAGACTCCTACAATGAGCAGTTCTTC CASSLRLDSYNEQFF
TRBJ1-5 TRBV19 - - TGTGCCAGTTGCATCAACCCCGGTAGCAATCAGCCCCAGCATTTT CASCINPGSNQPQHF
TRBJ2-3 TRBV7-9 - TRBD2 TGTGCCAGCAGCTTAACTAGCGGGGGCACAGATACGCAGTATTTT CASSLTSGGTDTQYF
TRBJ2-1 TRBV30 - - TGTGCCTGGAGCCCTACGCGGCAATCCAATGAGCAGTTCTTC CAWSPTRQSNEQFF
TRBJ1-2 TRBV11-3 once - TGTGCCAGCAGCTTAGGGGCGACAGACTATGGCTACACCTTC CASSLGATDYGYTF
TRBJ2-2 TRBV18 few - TGTGCCAGCTCACCACGGCCGACAGGTTTGAACACCGGGGAGCTGTTTTTT CASSPRPTGLNTGELFF
TRBJ2-3 TRBV4-2 - TRBD1 TGTGCCAGCAGCCAGGTCCCGGGAAACGTAAAGGGGACAGTTGGCACAGATACGCAGTATTTT CASSQVPGNVKGTVGTDTQYF
TRBJ2-6 TRBV2 - - TGTGCCAGCACCTTGATGCAGGGCGCTGGGGCCAACGTCCTGACTTTC CASTLMQGAGANVLTF
TRBJ2-7 TRBV5-1 - TRBD2 TGCGCCAGCAGCCTGGGGACTAGCGGTTACTCCTACGAGCAGTACTTC CASSLGTSGYSYEQYF
TRBJ2-3 TRBV4-3 - - TGCGCCAGCAGCCAAGACTCCAGCCAGGGCACAGATACGCAGTATTTT CASSQDSSQGTDTQYF
TRBJ2-2 TRBV19 once TRBD1 TGTGCCAGTAGCAAGAGACAGGGGGGGGACCGGGAGCTGTTTTTT CASSKRQGGDRELFF
TRBJ2-7 TRBV7-2 - TRBD2 TGTGCCAGCAGCCCTACTAGCGGGGGATACGAGCAGTACTTC CASSPTSGGYEQYF
TRBJ2-5 TRBV11-2 - TRBD1 TGTGCCAGCAGTTCCGGGACAGGGTCATCAGAGACCCAGTACTTC CASSSGTGSSETQYF
TRBJ2-3 TRBV30 - TRBD2 TGTGCCTGGAGTGTACGGCGGGAGAGGACAGATACGCAGTATTTT CAWSVRRERTDTQYF
TRBJ1-1 TRBV15 - - TGTGCCACCAGCAGAGTGTTTGACAGTCAACAGGGCACTGAAGCTTTCTTT CATSRVFDSQQGTEAFF
TRBJ1-2 TRBV6-5 - - TGTGCCAGCAGTTCCTCGGGGGCACGCGGCGGCTACACCTTC CASSSSGARGGYTF
TRBJ2-6 TRBV25-1 - - TGTGCCAGCAGTGCTCCAGGGGCTGGGGCCAACGTCCTGACTTTC CASSAPGAGANVLTF
TRBJ2-1 TRBV9 - TRBD1 TGTGCCAGCAGCGTAGGTCTAACAGGGGGCTCCTACAATGAGCAGTTCTTC CASSVGLTGGSYNEQFF
TRBJ2-7 TRBV6-2/TRBV6-3 - - TGTGCCAGCAGTTACACGCCCGGACAGATCTCCTCCTACGAGCAGTACTTC CASSYTPGQISSYEQYF
TRBJ2-1 TRBV5-1 - TRBD2 TGCGCCAGCAGCTTGAAAGGTGATAGCGGGAGTGGAGTTCGGTATGAGCAGTTCTTC CASSLKGDSGSGVRYEQFF
TRBJ2-7 TRBV24-1 - TRBD2 TGTGCCACCAGTGATTTGGACAGCGGGGGCCCCTACGAGCAGTACTTC CATSDLDSGGPYEQYF
TRBJ2-2 TRBV7-9 - - TGTGCCAGCATTTTAGAGTTTCCCGGGGAGCTGTTTTTT CASILEFPGELFF
TRBJ1-1 TRBV5-8 - - TGTGCCAGCACCACTTGGGAGGGCCTGAACACTGAAGCTTTCTTT CASTTWEGLNTEAFF
TRBJ2-6 TRBV6-5 - TRBD1 TGTGCCAGCACCGACAGGGAAGCTGGGGCCAACGTCCTGACTTTC CASTDREAGANVLTF
TRBJ2-1 TRBV18 - - TGTGCCAGCTCACCTCCTTTACTAGCCGTGTCGAACAATGAGCAGTTCTTC CASSPPLLAVSNNEQFF
TRBJ1-2 TRBV5-4 - TRBD1 TGTGCCAGCAGCAATAATGCAGGGGGTTCGGGTGTCTATGGCTACACCTTC CASSNNAGGSGVYGYTF
TRBJ2-1 TRBV19 - TRBD2 TGTGCCAGTAGTATCCAGCGGGGGGCAAATGAGCAGTTCTTC CASSIQRGANEQFF
TRBJ1-6 TRBV9 few - TGTGCCAGCAGCGTAGACGTAGTAAGCTCCTATAATTCACCCCTCCACTTT CASSVDVVSSYNSPLHF
TRBJ2-1 TRBV6-5 - TRBD1 TGTGCCAGCAGCCGGACAGGGGAGGGGAGAGAGCAGTTCTTC CASSRTGEGREQFF
TRBJ1-4 TRBV15 - - TGTGCCACCAGCGGCAGGGAAGGTGAAAAACTGTTTTTT CATSGREGEKLFF